This TCR beta chain was sequenced in a study of blood T cells in healthy people across ages. General study results and limits: A strong correlation was found between TCR beta diversity and the percentage of naive T cells.

Alongside a J-beta primer mix, a sample-barcoded 5' primer served in a second PCR lasting about 6 to 11 cycles. Each of the samples gave a minimum of 2.5 million paired-end reads that contained CDR3. TCRdb fed the 5' RACE reads into MiXCR, producing one record per CDR3 protein. The top ten hold approximately 10% of the sample, which has about 1.6 million distinct CDR3 sequences, about 35% seen once. As for this clonotype: Its antigen is undetermined. A much larger clone lies one base from this, so it may be a read error.

Germline V gene sequence: CDR1 MGHRA, CDR2 YSYEKL. The CDR3 sequence is 15 residues long. V is TRBV4-1 and J is TRBJ1-2, with TRBD1 as a possible D gene (5 bases). The material sequenced was blood. The origin of this receptor is a woman aged 25 to 45 in good health. CDR3 DNA sequence: TGCGCCAACAGCCAAGATCTGCAGGGAAACTATGGCTACACCTTC. Translation gives CANSQDLQGNYGYTF.